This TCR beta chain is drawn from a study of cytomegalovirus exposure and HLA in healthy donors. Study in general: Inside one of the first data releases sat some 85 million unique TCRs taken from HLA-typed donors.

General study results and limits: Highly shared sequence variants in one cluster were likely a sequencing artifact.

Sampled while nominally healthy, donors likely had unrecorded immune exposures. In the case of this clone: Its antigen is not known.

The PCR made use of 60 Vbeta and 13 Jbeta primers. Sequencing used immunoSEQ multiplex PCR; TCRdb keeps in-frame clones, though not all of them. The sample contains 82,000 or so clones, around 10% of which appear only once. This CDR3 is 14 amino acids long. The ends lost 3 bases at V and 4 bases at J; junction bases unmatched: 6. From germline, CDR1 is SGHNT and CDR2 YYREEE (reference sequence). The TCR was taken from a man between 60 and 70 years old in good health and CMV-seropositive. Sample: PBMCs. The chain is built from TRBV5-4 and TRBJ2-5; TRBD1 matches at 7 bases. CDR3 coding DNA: TGTGCCAGCAGCTCTTCGACAGGGCGAGAGACCCAGTACTTC. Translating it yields CASSSSTGRETQYF.